This entry lists 30 T cell receptor beta chains sequenced from one sample in a study of cytomegalovirus exposure and HLA in healthy donors. The PCR had 60 Vbeta and 13 Jbeta primers. Produced via immunoSEQ multiplex PCR; TCRdb's table is partial and in-frame only. The sample contains approximately 160,000 clones, over 70% of which appear only once. Specimen: PBMCs. The receptors originated from a woman aged 45-65 years in good health and CMV-seropositive.

The chain carries TRBV2 and TRBJ1-2; no definite D call. Germline values: CDR1 SNHLY, CDR2 FYNNEI. V was cut by 3 bases and J by 2 bases, with 7 bases left in between. This CDR3 has 13 residues. CDR3 in DNA: TGTGCCAGCAGTGACGGCGGCAACTATGGCTACACCTTC. Protein: CASSDGGNYGYTF.

This chain connects TRBV7-9 to TRBJ2-7, with 9 bases identical to TRBD1. CDR3 length: 13 residues. The V segment lost 5 bases and the J segment 6 bases; nucleotides outside the gene matches: 5. CDR1 and CDR2 (germline): SEHNR, FQNEAQ (reference sequence). This chain's CDR3 is CASSLDRGSEQYF. CDR3 bases: TGTGCCAGCAGCCTGGACAGGGGATCCGAGCAGTACTTC.

The chain employs TRBV9 and TRBJ2-5, with TRBD2 matching 7 bases. Germline-derived CDR1 and CDR2 are SGDLS and YYNGEE. There are 13 residues in the CDR3. With 7 bases clipped from V and 4 bases from J, the junction kept 7 bases outside the gene matches. CDR3 residues: CASSGPGGETQYF. The CDR3 DNA is TGTGCCAGCTCCGGCCCGGGGGGAGAGACCCAGTACTTC.

The J gene is TRBJ2-5, the V gene TRBV7-8; D is perhaps TRBD2 (7 bases). The length of the CDR3 is 16 residues. Germline V CDR1 and CDR2: SGHVS, FQNEAQ. V lost 4 bases, J lost 4 bases, and 19 bases lay in between. Here the CDR3 reads CASSSRTPRGAETQYF. CDR3 coding DNA: TGTGCCAGCAGCTCCCGGACACCCCGGGGGGCAGAGACCCAGTACTTC.

This chain connects TRBV30 to TRBJ1-1, with D maybe TRBD1 (6 bases). The CDR3 length is 12 residues. V lost 8 bases and J lost 11, with 21 bases in between. Germline V gives CDR1 GTSNPN, CDR2 SVGIG (reference sequence). This CDR3 reads CARGGVTAAAFF. The DNA for the CDR3 is TGTGCCAGGGGGGGGGTTACGGCGGCCGCTTTCTTT.

V usage is TRBV7-8 and J usage is TRBJ1-1, with D perhaps matching TRBD1 (6 bases). The CDR3 has 16 amino acids. Between the trimmed V and J ends, which lost 3 bases and 3 bases, there was a span of 17 bases. The germline gives CDR1 SGHVS, CDR2 FQNEAQ. The CDR3 loop is CASSFYRAMGDTEAFF. DNA of the CDR3: TGTGCCAGCAGCTTCTACAGGGCCATGGGAGACACTGAAGCTTTCTTT.

V and J are TRBV6-6 and TRBJ1-2; D is possibly TRBD1 (5 bases). This CDR3 has 13 residues. Trimming left V 6 bases short and J 7 bases short, with 15 bases between. Per germline, CDR1 MNHNY and CDR2 SVGAGI (reference sequence). CDR3: CASSPSGYSGYTF. Here the CDR3 DNA reads TGTGCCAGCAGCCCCTCAGGGTACAGTGGCTACACCTTC.

The chain uses TRBV6-5 and TRBJ2-5; 9 bases match TRBD1. With V trimmed by 1 base and J by 4 bases, 7 bases remained unmatched. CDR1 is MNHEY and CDR2 is SVGAGI in the germline V gene. There are 16 residues in the CDR3. CDR3 sequence: CASSYFRQGGRETQYF. Here the CDR3 DNA reads TGTGCCAGCAGTTACTTCCGACAGGGGGGTAGAGAGACCCAGTACTTC.

This clone was detected a few times. This chain joins TRBV7-6 and TRBJ2-6, with 10 bases fitting TRBD1. The V gene end was trimmed by 5 bases and the J gene end by 5 bases; junction bases not matched to a gene: 9. Germline CDR1 reads SGHVS; CDR2 reads FNYEAQ. CDR3 length: 17 residues. The CDR3 loop reads CASSGQGGAPRANVLTF. The CDR3, as DNA: TGTGCCAGCAGCGGACAGGGGGGAGCCCCGAGGGCCAACGTCCTGACTTTC.

This chain connects TRBV5-1 to TRBJ2-3; 7 nucleotides align to TRBD1. CDR3 size: 17 residues. Germline V CDR1 and CDR2: SGHRS, YFSETQ. Unmatched junction bases numbered 7, after V lost 0 bases and J lost 0 bases. CDR3 region: CASSLEPRQGSTDTQYF. CDR3 coding DNA: TGCGCCAGCAGCTTGGAGCCCCGACAGGGTAGCACAGATACGCAGTATTTT.

The chain couples TRBV6-1 to TRBJ1-3; D is unresolved. Per germline, CDR1 MNHNS and CDR2 SASEGT. Trimming cost V 7 bases and J 4 bases, with 17 bases left between them. The CDR3 is made up of 15 amino acids. This CDR3 reads CASTPGRGLGNTIYF. The CDR3 DNA sequence: TGTGCCAGCACCCCAGGCCGGGGATTAGGAAACACCATATATTTT.

The genes are TRBV6-1 and TRBJ1-6; D unclear. The CDR3 is made up of 16 amino acids. Germline V lookup: CDR1 MNHNS, CDR2 SASEGT. V lost 4 bases to trimming and J lost 8 bases, with 18 bases between them. DNA of the CDR3: TGTGCCAGCAGTGCCTATCCTCTGGGGAGGTATTCACCCCTCCACTTT. Amino acids: CASSAYPLGRYSPLHF.

This clone came up a few times. The J gene is TRBJ1-5, the V gene TRBV4-2; 8 bases map to TRBD1. V lost 0 bases to trimming and J lost 4 bases; unmatched junction nucleotides: 5. This CDR3 is built from 16 residues. Germline V CDR1 and CDR2: LGHNA, YNFKEQ. This CDR3 reads CASSQDGDRTNQPQHF. The CDR3 nucleotides read TGTGCCAGCAGCCAAGATGGGGACAGGACAAATCAGCCCCAGCATTTT.

The chain recombines TRBV7-9 with TRBJ2-4; 9 positions agree with TRBD2. V was clipped by 6 bases and J by 8 bases; unmatched bases: 11. Per the germline V gene, CDR1 is SEHNR and CDR2 is FQNEAQ (reference sequence). This CDR3 is built from 15 residues. For the CDR3, the DNA is TGTGCCAGCAGTCACCTGAGCGGGGGGAGCGACATTCAGTACTTC. It codes for CASSHLSGGSDIQYF.

The chain employs TRBV5-1 and TRBJ1-4; D might be TRBD1 (6 bases). The V gene's germline CDR1 is SGHRS and CDR2 YFSETQ. The germline V and J ends were trimmed by 1 base and 8 bases, with 15 bases remaining between them. The CDR3 runs 15 residues. CDR3 nucleotides: TGCGCCAGCAGCTTGTACGGCACCCAGGGGGAAAAACTGTTTTTT. It translates to CASSLYGTQGEKLFF.

This clone was counted a single time. The V gene is TRBV19, the J gene TRBJ1-2, with D perhaps TRBD1 (5 bases). Trimming stripped 11 bases from V and 2 bases from J, with 18 bases between. The CDR3 contains 14 residues. The V gene's germline CDR1 is LNHDA and CDR2 SQIVND (reference sequence). The CDR3 here is CARPPGGLNYGYTF. The CDR3 DNA is TGTGCCCGACCCCCCGGGGGGTTAAACTATGGCTACACCTTC.

The chain recombines TRBV5-4 with TRBJ1-2, with 7 bases aligning to TRBD1. The CDR3 length is 14 residues. V trimming: 0 bases; J trimming: 7 bases; junction bases outside the gene matches: 6. The germline V gene has CDR1 SGHNT and CDR2 YYREEE (reference sequence). In DNA form, the CDR3 reads TGTGCCAGCAGCTTGGAGGCAGGGGGGTCTGGCTACACCTTC. This encodes CASSLEAGGSGYTF.

The chain is built from TRBV13 and TRBJ2-3; D is unresolved. The CDR3 totals 14 residues. Trimming took off 4 bases at V and 0 bases at J, with 8 bases between the two ends. The V gene's germline CDR1 is PRHDT and CDR2 FYEKMQ (reference sequence). CDR3 residues: CASSYQESTDTQYF. CDR3 DNA: TGTGCCAGCAGCTACCAGGAAAGCACAGATACGCAGTATTTT.

The CDR3 region is CASSERQGDTGELFF. The CDR3 bases are TGTGCCAGCAGTGAACGCCAGGGGGACACCGGGGAGCTGTTTTTT. The rearrangement uses TRBV2 and TRBJ2-2; TRBD1 aligns across 7 bases. Trimming cost V 2 bases and J 3 bases; bases outside gene matches: 3. In germline, CDR1 is SNHLY, CDR2 FYNNEI. The CDR3 is 15 residues long.

The rearrangement joins TRBV7-3 to TRBJ2-3; D is uncertain. Germline V gene lookup returns CDR1 SGHTA and CDR2 FQGTGA. The CDR3 covers 14 residues. V lost 8 bases and J 4 bases, leaving 16 bases between the germline ends. CDR3 amino acids: CASPPPLGADTQYF. The CDR3 DNA follows: TGTGCCAGCCCCCCCCCTCTAGGCGCAGATACGCAGTATTTT.

The rearrangement links TRBV27 to TRBJ2-2; 8 bases are a match to TRBD2. The CDR3 extends over 17 amino acids. The germline CDR1 and CDR2 sequences are MNHEY and SMNVEV (reference sequence). With V trimmed by 0 bases and J by 6 bases, 9 bases remained unmatched. CDR3 DNA: TGTGCCAGCAGTTTATCTTGGAGAGGGCGGGGGGCCGGGGAGCTGTTTTTT. It yields the protein CASSLSWRGRGAGELFF.

J is TRBJ1-5 and V is TRBV27; no reliable D call. Germline values: CDR1 MNHEY, CDR2 SMNVEV (reference sequence). The length of the CDR3 is 14 residues. V shed 6 bases and J shed 6 bases, with 15 bases lying between them. Here the CDR3 DNA reads TGTGCCAGCAGGAGCCACCCAGGTAGTCAGCCCCAGCATTTT. Its protein product is CASRSHPGSQPQHF.

The chain employs TRBV5-1 and TRBJ2-7, with TRBD2 as a possible D gene (5 bases). The CDR3 loop spans 12 amino acids. CDR1 is SGHRS and CDR2 is YFSETQ in the germline V gene. With 4 bases removed from V and 6 bases from J, the gap between germline ends came to 11 bases. CDR3 residues: CASSPPGSEQYF. The CDR3, as DNA: TGCGCCAGCAGCCCCCCGGGGAGCGAGCAGTACTTC.

The V and J genes are TRBV7-9 and TRBJ1-2; 9 bases fit TRBD1. This CDR3 is built from 14 residues. Germline CDR1 SEHNR, CDR2 FQNEAQ (reference sequence). V lost 5 bases, J lost 13 bases, and 14 bases stayed unmatched. CDR3 sequence (DNA): TGTGCCAGCAGCCCGGGACAGGGTCTAGTCGGTTGCACCTTC. Protein sequence: CASSPGQGLVGCTF.

The V call is TRBV5-1, the J call TRBJ2-7; 7 bases fit TRBD1. The CDR3 runs 16 residues. V lost 4 bases and J lost 2; bases outside the gene matches: 12. Per the germline V gene, CDR1 is SGHRS and CDR2 is YFSETQ. In DNA, the CDR3 is TGCGCCAGCAGCCCACCACAGGGGCCTGTCACCTACGAGCAGTACTTC. This gives the protein CASSPPQGPVTYEQYF.

The chain is built from TRBV25-1 and TRBJ2-1; D is uncertain. Trimming stripped 1 base from V and 5 bases from J, with 9 bases between. There are 14 residues in the CDR3. Germline CDR1 MGHDK, CDR2 SYGVNS. In DNA form, the CDR3 reads TGTGCCAGCAGTGAATTTCACGGAGACAATGAGCAGTTCTTC. Translating gives CASSEFHGDNEQFF.

The gene calls are TRBV9 and TRBJ1-5; tentative D call: TRBD1 (5 bases). This CDR3 contains 15 residues. Germline values: CDR1 SGDLS, CDR2 YYNGEE. V lost 1 base and J lost 1, with 9 bases in between. The CDR3 sequence: CASSVSGLSNQPQHF. The CDR3, as DNA: TGTGCCAGCAGCGTATCGGGACTGAGCAATCAGCCCCAGCATTTT.

This chain connects TRBV27 to TRBJ2-5; D not certain. V was clipped by 2 bases and J by 11 bases, with 6 bases between them. The V gene's germline CDR1 is MNHEY and CDR2 SMNVEV (reference sequence). This CDR3 has 10 residues. CDR3 loop: CASSLNPQYF. The CDR3 bases are TGTGCCAGCAGTTTAAATCCGCAGTACTTC.

In this sample, this clone turned up once. This chain uses TRBV5-1 with TRBJ1-1; possible D gene TRBD1, 6 bases. Germline V CDR1 and CDR2: SGHRS, YFSETQ. V lost 0 bases and J lost 1, with 13 bases in between. The CDR3 runs 16 residues. The CDR3 sequence: CASSLAGRGKNTEAFF. As DNA, the CDR3 is TGCGCCAGCAGCTTGGCAGGCAGGGGAAAGAACACTGAAGCTTTCTTT. Full variable domain (outside the CDR3, taken from reference TRBV5-1 and TRBJ1-1): KAGVTQTPRYLIKTRGQQVTLSCSPISGHRSVSWYQQTPGQGLQFLFEYFSETQRNKGNFPGRFSGRQFSNSRSEMNVSTLELGDSALYLCASSLAGRGKNTEAFFGQGTRLTVV.

The chain uses TRBV6-1 and TRBJ1-3, with a tentative D call TRBD1 (6 bases). This CDR3 is 15 amino acids long. Trimming cost V 2 bases and J 3 bases, with 11 bases left between them. Germline lookup yields CDR1 MNHNS and CDR2 SASEGT. CDR3: CASSEPRGGGNTIYF. The CDR3 coding sequence is TGTGCCAGCAGTGAACCCCGAGGGGGTGGAAACACCATATATTTT.